This T cell receptor (beta chain) was sequenced for a study of shared clonotypes between healthy human individuals. Study-wide points: Few donors limited the genetic and exposure-history diversity represented. For naive CD4 cells, 4% to 6% of clonotypes were shared across a few donors.

Germline lookup yields CDR1 MNHNY and CDR2 SVGAGI (reference sequence). The trim removed 7 bases at V and 3 bases at J, leaving 11 bases unmatched. The CDR3 runs to 15 residues. Assay: immunoSEQ multiplex PCR; the TCRdb copy retains only in-frame clones and omits some. The profile shows some 2.1 million clones, about 94% of them singletons. Note on this clone: Its specificity is unknown.

CD45RO-negative CD8 cells positively selected for CCR7 made up the naive population, which excluded terminally differentiated effector memory CD45RA+ cells. This sequence originates from a man younger than 35 in good health. The chain employs TRBV6-6 and TRBJ2-5, with TRBD2 matching over 7 bases. The sequenced sample consisted of naive CD8+ T cells sorted from blood. Here the CDR3 DNA reads TGTGCCAGCAATAACCCGGGACTACCAAAAGAGACCCAGTACTTC. Residues: CASNNPGLPKETQYF.